This TCR beta chain was sequenced in a study of early T cells in non-severe SARS-CoV-2 infection. Study summary: Whole-blood bulk RNA, unsorted, was sequenced, and chains were unpaired.

Unique molecular identifiers were affixed to single, distinct cDNA molecules. Using its own MiXCR run on the 5' RACE reads, TCRdb lists one record per CDR3 protein. The data contain tens of thousands of distinct CDR3 sequences, about 14% of them singletons. Trimming took 3 bases from V and 4 from J, leaving 15 bases between them. The CDR3 contains 14 residues. The germline gives CDR1 DFQATT, CDR2 SNEGSKA (reference sequence). The rearrangement uses TRBV20-1 and TRBJ1-2, with D unclear. The sequence was collected from an adult who was a healthcare worker with PCR-confirmed SARS-CoV-2 infection or an uninfected control (not recorded which). Specimen: whole blood, collected at baseline. The CDR3 region is CSARGSQVVYGYTF. The CDR3 DNA follows: TGCAGTGCTAGGGGATCTCAGGTTGTCTATGGCTACACCTTC.